This T cell receptor (beta chain) was captured in a study of T cells in Graves' hyperthyroidism and ophthalmopathy. As for the study in general: The blood sample was taken at first diagnosis, before treatment began.

Study observations and caveats: Model-based prediction identified ophthalmopathy a median approximately 6.2 months prior to its onset. Ophthalmopathy was told apart from stable hyperthyroidism by a 13 V-J model.

This CDR3 has 15 residues. The germline V gene has CDR1 LGHNA and CDR2 YNFKEQ. V shed 0 bases and J shed 0 bases, with 8 bases lying between them. In this sample, this clonotype turned up many times. Its specificity is unknown. Authors of the study amplified TCR beta CDR3 regions from RNA transcripts. First-round RT-PCR with HTBI primers amplified the TCR CDR3 region. One entry per CDR3 protein, called by TCRdb with MiXCR from the multiplex PCR reads. The data show 600,000 or so distinct CDR3 sequences, around 13% seen once. The rearrangement uses TRBV4-2 and TRBJ1-1; D ambiguous. This clonotype was obtained from a woman aged 50 to 60 with Graves' ophthalmopathy. Sample: blood. DNA of the CDR3: TGTGCCAGCAGCCAAGATTCCAGCGTGAACACTGAAGCTTTCTTT. Its translation is CASSQDSSVNTEAFF.